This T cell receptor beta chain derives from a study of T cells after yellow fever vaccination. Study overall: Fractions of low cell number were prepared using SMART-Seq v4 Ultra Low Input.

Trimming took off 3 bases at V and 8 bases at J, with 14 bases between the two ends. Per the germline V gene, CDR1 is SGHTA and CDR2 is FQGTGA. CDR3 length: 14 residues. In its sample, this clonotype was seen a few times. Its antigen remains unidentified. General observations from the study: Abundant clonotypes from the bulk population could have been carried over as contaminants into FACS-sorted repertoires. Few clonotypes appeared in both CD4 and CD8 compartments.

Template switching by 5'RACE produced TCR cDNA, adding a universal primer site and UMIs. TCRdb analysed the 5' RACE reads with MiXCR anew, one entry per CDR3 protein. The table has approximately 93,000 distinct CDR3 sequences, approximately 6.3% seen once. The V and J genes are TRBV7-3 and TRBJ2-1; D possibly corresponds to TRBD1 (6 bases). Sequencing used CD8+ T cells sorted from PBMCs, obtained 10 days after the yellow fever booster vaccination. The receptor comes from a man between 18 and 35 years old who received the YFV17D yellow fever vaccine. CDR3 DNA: TGTGCCAGCAGCTTGAGTAGACAGGCGGATGAGCAGTTCTTC. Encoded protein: CASSLSRQADEQFF.